The rows below give T cell receptor beta chains drawn from one sample of a study of neoadjuvant nivolumab and ipilimumab in lung cancer. Some clones are missing from TCRdb's copy, which holds only in-frame ones; the method was immunoSEQ multiplex PCR. Here the sample spans around 13,000 clones, 55% to 70% being singletons. Sequencing was performed on peripheral blood, taken after neoadjuvant nivolumab, alone or with ipilimumab, at or shortly before surgery. These receptors were collected from an adult with non-small cell lung cancer. The CDR3 runs from the conserved cysteine through the conserved F or W. The D gene is left open where the match is weak. Clone size is given for some rows only: seen once, a few or many times, or a class if the clone is expanded.

DNA,CDR3,D,V,length,size,J
TGTGCCAGCAGCCGCCTCAACGCCTACGAGCAGTACTTC,CASSRLNAYEQYF,-,TRBV7-2,13,-,TRBJ2-7
TGTGCCAGCTCAGCCCAAACAGGGGCCAGGGATACGCAGTATTTT,CASSAQTGARDTQYF,TRBD1,TRBV18,15,-,TRBJ2-3
TGTGCCAGCAGCCCACCGAGGAGGGCGGACACCGGGGAGCTGTTTTTT,CASSPPRRADTGELFF,-,TRBV7-8,16,few,TRBJ2-2
TGCGCCAGCAGCTTGGAATTATCGGGGGCGAACGAGCAGTACTTC,CASSLELSGANEQYF,-,TRBV5-1,15,-,TRBJ2-7
TGTGCCAGCAGCGTAGAGGGGTGGCAAGAGACCCAGTACTTC,CASSVEGWQETQYF,-,TRBV9,14,-,TRBJ2-5
TGCGCCAGCAGCTCCCCCGTGATTCTGGGGGGAAATGAGCAGTTCTTC,CASSSPVILGGNEQFF,-,TRBV5-1,16,once,TRBJ2-1
TGTGCCAGCAGCTGGACAGGGGAGGAAAAACTGTTTTTT,CASSWTGEEKLFF,TRBD1,TRBV11-2,13,medium-sized,TRBJ1-4
TGTGCCAGCAGCTTAGGGACAGATACGCAGTATTTT,CASSLGTDTQYF,-,TRBV11-3,12,few,TRBJ2-3
TGTGCCTGGGGGGTGACAATAGCGGGAGAAGGTCCCGGGGAGCTGTTTTTT,CAWGVTIAGEGPGELFF,TRBD2,TRBV30,17,-,TRBJ2-2
TGTGCCACCAGCAGAGATTCGGACAGGAGATGGACTGAAGCTTTCTTT,CATSRDSDRRWTEAFF,TRBD1,TRBV15,16,-,TRBJ1-1
TGTGCCAGCAGCCTTCTTGGGACAGGGGGAGAAAAACTGTTTTTT,CASSLLGTGGEKLFF,TRBD1,TRBV7-9,15,-,TRBJ1-4
TGTGCCAGCAGTGAGAAGAGGGCAGGGGAGCGTGTAGGAAGCTATGGCTACACCTTC,CASSEKRAGERVGSYGYTF,-,TRBV2,19,-,TRBJ1-2
TGTGCCAGCAGCTCCCGCCGCGCCCGAGACAGGTGGGGCACCGGGGAGCTGTTTTTT,CASSSRRARDRWGTGELFF,-,TRBV11-3,19,-,TRBJ2-2
TGTGCCAGCAGACCCGGGACTTGGAATCAGCCCCAGCATTTT,CASRPGTWNQPQHF,-,TRBV6-5,14,-,TRBJ1-5
TGCGCCAGCAGCTTGTGGGCCCCTCAGGGGGGGGCTTTCTTT,CASSLWAPQGGAFF,TRBD1,TRBV5-1,14,-,TRBJ1-1
TGTGCCTGGAGTCGGGATACGACAGGGGGGGATCAGCCCCAGCATTTT,CAWSRDTTGGDQPQHF,TRBD1,TRBV30,16,-,TRBJ1-5
TGTGCCAGCAGCTTTGGGACAGGGGACTACACCTTC,CASSFGTGDYTF,TRBD1,TRBV7-6,12,few,TRBJ1-2
TGTGCCAGCAGTTCTAGCCGGGCTTACAATGAGCAGTTCTTC,CASSSSRAYNEQFF,-,TRBV6-1,14,-,TRBJ2-1
TGTGCCAGCAGCTTCTGGGAGCTAGCGGAGCAGTTCTTC,CASSFWELAEQFF,-,TRBV11-1,13,-,TRBJ2-1
TGCGCCAGCAGCTTGGATACTGCCGGGGGATCCTACGAGCAGTACTTC,CASSLDTAGGSYEQYF,-,TRBV5-1,16,-,TRBJ2-7
TGTGCCAGCTCACCCGGGACAGGGGACTATGGCTACACCTTC,CASSPGTGDYGYTF,TRBD1,TRBV18,14,-,TRBJ1-2
TGTGCCAGCAGCTACGGGGCAGCACCGGAGCAGTACTTC,CASSYGAAPEQYF,-,TRBV7-9,13,-,TRBJ2-7
TGCGCCAGCAAGGTGGTGAGCTCCTACAATGAGCAGTTCTTC,CASKVVSSYNEQFF,-,TRBV5-1,14,once,TRBJ2-1
TGTGCCAGCTCACCTGGGGACAGGGTCTACAATGAGCAGTTCTTC,CASSPGDRVYNEQFF,TRBD1,TRBV18,15,-,TRBJ2-1
TGTGCCACCACCCTCGCTAGCGGCACAGATACGCAGTATTTT,CATTLASGTDTQYF,-,TRBV5-5,14,-,TRBJ2-3
TGCGCCAGCAGCCAAGTAAAGGGGTTGGAGACAGATACGCAGTATTTT,CASSQVKGLETDTQYF,-,TRBV4-1,16,-,TRBJ2-3
TGTGCCAGCAGCCCCAGGGCCTATGGCTACACCTTC,CASSPRAYGYTF,-,TRBV7-9,12,-,TRBJ1-2
TGTGCCTGGGGCCCCCAAGGGGAGACCCAGTACTTC,CAWGPQGETQYF,-,TRBV30,12,-,TRBJ2-5
TGCAGCGCGGGACGCCATTCCTACGAGCAGTACTTC,CSAGRHSYEQYF,-,TRBV29-1,12,few,TRBJ2-7
TGTGCCAGCAGCTTAACTTCAACTAATGAAAAACTGTTTTTT,CASSLTSTNEKLFF,-,TRBV7-9,14,-,TRBJ1-4
TGTGCCAGCTCACCCGACACTGGGGACACTGAAGCTTTCTTT,CASSPDTGDTEAFF,-,TRBV18,14,-,TRBJ1-1
TGTGCCAGCAGCCCGACCAGGTGGGGCGGCGAGCAGTACTTC,CASSPTRWGGEQYF,-,TRBV7-2,14,-,TRBJ2-7
TGTGCCAGCAGCCGACGGGGACTTTTTTACGAGCAGTACTTC,CASSRRGLFYEQYF,-,TRBV7-9,14,once,TRBJ2-7
TGCGCCAGCAGCGGGACAGACCTGAACACCGGGGAGCTGTTTTTT,CASSGTDLNTGELFF,TRBD1,TRBV5-1,15,-,TRBJ2-2
TGTGCCAGCAGCTTGAACCGGGACAGGGTAAGAGATACGCAGTATTTT,CASSLNRDRVRDTQYF,TRBD1,TRBV5-6,16,-,TRBJ2-3
TGCGCCAGCAGTGCGGTCGGACCGAACACCGGGGAGCTGTTTTTT,CASSAVGPNTGELFF,-,TRBV10-2,15,-,TRBJ2-2
TGCGCCAGCAGTGAAGGACAGGGTGATACGTACGAGCAGTACTTC,CASSEGQGDTYEQYF,TRBD1,TRBV10-2,15,-,TRBJ2-7
TGCGCCAGCAGCTCGGACGGGGATACGCAGTATTTT,CASSSDGDTQYF,-,TRBV5-1,12,once,TRBJ2-3
TGTGCCAGCAGCCCCGGGGGGTGGGAGACCCAGTACTTC,CASSPGGWETQYF,TRBD2,TRBV11-2,13,-,TRBJ2-5
TGTGCCTGGAAGCCCCCTGAAGCTTTCTTT,CAWKPPEAFF,-,TRBV30,10,-,TRBJ1-1
TGTGCCAGCAGTTTGGACAGGCTGCTCTATGGCTACACCTTC,CASSLDRLLYGYTF,TRBD1,TRBV6-5,14,-,TRBJ1-2
TGTGCCAGCAGTGAAGACAGGACTTTTCGAAACCTTGGCTACACCTTC,CASSEDRTFRNLGYTF,-,TRBV6-1,16,-,TRBJ1-2
TGTGCCAGCAGTTTAACAGCTTACAATGAGCAGTTCTTC,CASSLTAYNEQFF,-,TRBV6-1,13,once,TRBJ2-1
TGTGCCAGCTCACCAGTTTTGGTCGGTGAGCAGTTCTTC,CASSPVLVGEQFF,-,TRBV18,13,-,TRBJ2-1
TGTGCCAGCAGCGCCGGGACTAGCGGGAGGGCCCCATCCTACGAGCAGTACTTC,CASSAGTSGRAPSYEQYF,TRBD2,TRBV11-2,18,-,TRBJ2-7
TGCGCCAGCAGCCAAGATCTTGCAGTAGCCTACGAGCAGTACTTC,CASSQDLAVAYEQYF,-,TRBV5-5,15,-,TRBJ2-7
TGTGCCAGCGTAGGGGATAACACTGAAGCTTTCTTT,CASVGDNTEAFF,-,TRBV6-6,12,few,TRBJ1-1
TGTGCCAGCAGCTTAGAAGGGCTTCGACCCTACGAGCAGTACTTC,CASSLEGLRPYEQYF,-,TRBV11-3,15,-,TRBJ2-7
TGCAGCGTGGACCTTCAGACAGGGCCGGGTGTAAGAACCTTC,CSVDLQTGPGVRTF,TRBD1,TRBV29-1,14,-,TRBJ1-2
TGCAGCGCGCCGGACATCGATACGCAGTATTTT,CSAPDIDTQYF,-,TRBV29-1,11,-,TRBJ2-3
TGTGCCAGCAATACACAAAGCTATGGCTACACCTTC,CASNTQSYGYTF,-,TRBV25-1,12,few,TRBJ1-2
TGCAGCGTCGGGAAAGGAACCGGAGGAACTGAAGCTTTCTTT,CSVGKGTGGTEAFF,-,TRBV29-1,14,-,TRBJ1-1
TGTGCCAGCTCTATTTTAGGAGGCAATGAGCAGTTCTTC,CASSILGGNEQFF,-,TRBV7-9,13,-,TRBJ2-1